This T cell receptor beta chain originates from a study of OX40 agonist ivuxolimab in advanced cancers. Generated by immunoSEQ multiplex PCR, the TCRdb table keeps only in-frame clones and is missing some. The sample records 65,000 to 85,000 clones, roughly 84% being singletons. Points from the study as a whole: Within 6 weeks, CD4+ and CD8+ blood T cells expanded clonally at 0.1 to 3.0 mg/kg.

Germline V gene data show CDR1 as SGHVS and CDR2 as FQNEAQ. The CDR3 is made up of 13 amino acids. This clone was observed a handful of times. Its antigen is as yet unknown. The germline gene is not matched at one end of the junction; a read error may be the cause. This sample comprised CD4+ or CD8+ T cells sorted from blood, obtained in a trial of the OX40 agonist ivuxolimab. The TCR sequence derives from an adult with an advanced solid tumor such as melanoma, head and neck, liver or kidney cancer. The chain links TRBV7-8 to TRBJ2-7; a weak D match, TRBD1 (5 bases). CDR3 amino acids: CASSLADPGLLNF. In nucleotides, the CDR3 is TGTGCCAGCAGCTTAGCGGATCCAGGGCTCCTAAACTTC.